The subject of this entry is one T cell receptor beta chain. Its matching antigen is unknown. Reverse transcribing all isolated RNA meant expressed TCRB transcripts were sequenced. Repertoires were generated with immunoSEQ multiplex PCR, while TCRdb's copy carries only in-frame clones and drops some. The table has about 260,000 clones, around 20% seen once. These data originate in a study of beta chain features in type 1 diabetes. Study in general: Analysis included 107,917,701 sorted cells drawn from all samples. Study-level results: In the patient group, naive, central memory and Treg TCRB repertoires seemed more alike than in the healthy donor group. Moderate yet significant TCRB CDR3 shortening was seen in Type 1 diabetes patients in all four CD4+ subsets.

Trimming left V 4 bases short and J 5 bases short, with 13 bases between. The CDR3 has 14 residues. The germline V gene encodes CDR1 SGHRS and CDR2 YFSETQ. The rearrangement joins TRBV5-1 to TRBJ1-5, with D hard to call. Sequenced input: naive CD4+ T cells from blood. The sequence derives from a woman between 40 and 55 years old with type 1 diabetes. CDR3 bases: TGCGCCAGCAGCCGTGACTCCGGGGATCAGCCCCAGCATTTT. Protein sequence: CASSRDSGDQPQHF.